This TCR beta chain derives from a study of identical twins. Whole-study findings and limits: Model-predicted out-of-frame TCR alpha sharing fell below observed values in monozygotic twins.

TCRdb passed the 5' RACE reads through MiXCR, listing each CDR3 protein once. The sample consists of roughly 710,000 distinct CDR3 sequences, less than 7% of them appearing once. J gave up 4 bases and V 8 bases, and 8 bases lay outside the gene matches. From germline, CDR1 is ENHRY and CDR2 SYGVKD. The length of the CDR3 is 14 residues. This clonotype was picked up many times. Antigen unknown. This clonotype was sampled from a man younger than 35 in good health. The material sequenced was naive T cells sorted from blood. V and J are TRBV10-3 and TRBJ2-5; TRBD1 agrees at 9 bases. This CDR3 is CAIGGTGRGETQYF. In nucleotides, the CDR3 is TGTGCCATCGGTGGGACAGGGAGAGGAGAGACCCAGTACTTC.